This T cell receptor (beta chain) originates from a study of shared clonotypes between healthy human individuals. Data came from immunoSEQ multiplex PCR; TCRdb stores just in-frame clones and leaves some out. The repertoire holds some 2,500,000 clones, with roughly 93% as singletons. Healthy HIV-negative adults without recent acute infections or vaccinations served as donors. The CDR3 loop spans 16 amino acids. V lost 5 bases, J lost 1 base, and 8 bases stayed unmatched. Per the germline V gene, CDR1 is MNHEY and CDR2 is SMNVEV (reference sequence). The sequenced sample was naive CD4+ T cells from PBMCs. Subset noted: CD45RA+ positively selected. V and J are TRBV27 and TRBJ2-3, with 8 nucleotides matching TRBD2. The receptor's source is a man younger than 35 in good health. Some clones in this sample may be carry-over from other donors' samples. This CDR3 reads CASSPRQLAGTDTQYF. The CDR3 DNA reads TGTGCCAGCAGTCCACGGCAACTAGCGGGCACAGATACGCAGTATTTT.